The entry below describes one TCR beta chain. Assay used: immunoSEQ multiplex PCR; TCRdb lists only in-frame clones, some missing. Among around 270,000 clones, approximately 91% were seen once, and the ten largest hold approximately 2.6%. The source of the sample is a study of blood T cell repertoires in COVID-19. Study overall: The samples span acute and convalescent COVID-19 from the United States, Italy and Spain. Sample material is recorded as cDNA or gDNA derived from T cells, B-cell-depleted T cells, or PBMCs.

The TCR originated in a person under 35 with COVID-19, enrolled during active disease. Sequencing used peripheral blood.

The CDR3 DNA sequence: TGTGCCAGCAGTTACTCTCGCGGGTTAAACTACGAGCAGTACTTC. Translated, it gives CASSYSRGLNYEQYF. The chain couples TRBV6-5 to TRBJ2-7; tentatively, D is TRBD2 (5 bases). The CDR3 runs 15 residues. Per the germline V gene, CDR1 is MNHEY and CDR2 is SVGAGI. Trimming pared 0 bases from V and 3 bases from J, leaving 12 bases between.